Listed below are T cell receptor beta chains from one sample, sequenced in a study of blood T cells in healthy people across ages. TCRdb called the 5' RACE reads again in MiXCR, with one record for every CDR3 protein. The data contain about 1.5 million distinct CDR3 sequences, less than 45% of them seen just once; the ten biggest clones take up about 4.1%. The specimen was blood. These TCRs come from a woman between 18 and 29 years old in good health. The CDR3 runs from the conserved cysteine through the conserved F or W. A D gene is named only where the DNA matches it firmly. Where a row states a size, it is once, few, many or the class of an expanded clone; other rows omit it.

J gene,V gene,D gene,clone size,CDR3 DNA,CDR3 protein
TRBJ2-5,TRBV7-6,TRBD2,few,TGTGCCAGCAGCTTAGATAGGACTAGCAAAGAGCAGTACTTC,CASSLDRTSKEQYF
TRBJ2-1,TRBV11-2,NA,NA,TGTGCCAGCAGCCGGATTTCAAGTTATAATGAGCAGTTCTTC,CASSRISSYNEQFF
TRBJ2-7,TRBV6-2/TRBV6-3,NA,NA,TGTGCCAGCAGGGGGACGCAAAGCTCCTACGAGCAGTACTTC,CASRGTQSSYEQYF
TRBJ2-1,TRBV12-3/TRBV12-4,NA,few,TGTGCCAGCAGTATGGGCCCCCCGAATGAGCAGTTCTTC,CASSMGPPNEQFF
TRBJ1-4,TRBV5-1,NA,few,TGCGCCAGCAGCTTGGTGCCAGGGTCAACTAATGAAAAACTGTTTTTT,CASSLVPGSTNEKLFF
TRBJ1-1,TRBV28,NA,few,TGTGCCAGCAGTGACCTACAGGGTATCCTCACTGAAGCTTTCTTT,CASSDLQGILTEAFF
TRBJ1-4,TRBV27,NA,NA,TGTGCCAGCAGCTTAAGGAGGTCAACTAATGAAAAACTGTTTTTT,CASSLRRSTNEKLFF
TRBJ2-6,TRBV6-2/TRBV6-3,NA,NA,TGTGCCGGCACTGCGGTCTCTGGGGCCAACGTCCTGACTTTC,CAGTAVSGANVLTF
TRBJ2-2,TRBV4-1,NA,once,TGCGCCAGCAGCCAAGGGGCCCCGAACACCGGGGAGCTGTTTTTT,CASSQGAPNTGELFF
TRBJ2-7,TRBV18,TRBD1,NA,TGTGCCAGCGCACCAGGACAGGACTACGAGCAGTACTTC,CASAPGQDYEQYF
TRBJ2-3,TRBV12-5,NA,NA,TGTGCTAGTGGTTTGAGCCTAGCCCCAGATACGCAGTATTTT,CASGLSLAPDTQYF
TRBJ2-7,TRBV4-3,NA,NA,TGCGCCAGCAGCCAGATCTTAGTGGGAGGACTGGGCGAGCAGTACTTC,CASSQILVGGLGEQYF
TRBJ2-1,TRBV6-9,NA,NA,TGTGCCAGCAGTTACCTGGACAGAGCCACCTACAATGAGCAGTTCTTC,CASSYLDRATYNEQFF
TRBJ2-3,TRBV10-3,NA,few,TGTGCCATCAGCCAGGCGCAGCGCACAGATACGCAGTATTTT,CAISQAQRTDTQYF
TRBJ2-1,TRBV7-3,TRBD2,few,TGTGCCAGCAGCTTAGCTAGCGGTACTAACAATGAGCAGTTCTTC,CASSLASGTNNEQFF
TRBJ2-5,TRBV20-1,NA,NA,TGCAGTGCCGTAGCGGACCACCAAGAGACCCAGTACTTC,CSAVADHQETQYF
TRBJ2-3,TRBV3-1,NA,NA,TGTGCCAGCAGCCAACAGACTAGTTCGCAGTATTTT,CASSQQTSSQYF
TRBJ2-1,TRBV7-9,NA,NA,TGTGCCAGCAGACAAGGTTTTGCTGAGCAGTTCTTC,CASRQGFAEQFF
TRBJ1-5,TRBV6-2/TRBV6-3,NA,NA,TGTGCCAGCAGTTTTCGAGACGGATTTCCCCATCAGCCCCAGCATTTT,CASSFRDGFPHQPQHF
TRBJ2-7,TRBV6-1,NA,few,TGTGCCAGCAGTGCCAGCCACTACGAGCAGTACTTC,CASSASHYEQYF
TRBJ1-1,TRBV15,NA,NA,TGTGCCACCAGCATTGACAGCGGGAACACTAAAGCTTTCTTT,CATSIDSGNTKAFF
TRBJ2-1,TRBV14,NA,NA,TGTGCCAGCAGCCAATATTCTAAGATTTACAATGAGCAGTTCTTC,CASSQYSKIYNEQFF
TRBJ2-3,TRBV12-3/TRBV12-4,NA,NA,TGTGCCAGCAGTTTACCCAGAACAGATACGCAGTATTTT,CASSLPRTDTQYF
TRBJ1-2,TRBV29-1,TRBD1,NA,TGCAGCGTTGATTCGACAGGGAGAAATGGCTACACCTTC,CSVDSTGRNGYTF
TRBJ1-2,TRBV25-1,NA,NA,TGTGCCAGCAGGGGGGACGTGGGACATAATGGCTACACCTTC,CASRGDVGHNGYTF
TRBJ1-1,TRBV7-9,NA,NA,TGTGCCAGCAGCTTCGGTTTGCAGAACACTGAAGCTTTCTTT,CASSFGLQNTEAFF
TRBJ2-1,TRBV19,TRBD2,few,TGTGCCAGTACTAGCGGGAGTACCCTCAATGAGCAGTTCTTC,CASTSGSTLNEQFF
TRBJ2-4,TRBV25-1,NA,few,TGTGCCAGCAGTGGGATCGACACCAGCAAAAACATTCAGTACTTC,CASSGIDTSKNIQYF
TRBJ1-2,TRBV11-2,TRBD1,NA,TGTGCCAGCAGCTGGGACAGGGGCAGTGGCTACACCTTC,CASSWDRGSGYTF
TRBJ2-2,TRBV30,NA,NA,TGTGCCTGGGGCAGGGCGTCGGCGGGGGAGCTGTTTTTT,CAWGRASAGELFF
TRBJ2-2,TRBV16,NA,few,TGTGCCAGCAACATAGGGCGCACCGGGGAGCTGTTTTTT,CASNIGRTGELFF
TRBJ2-3,TRBV7-2,TRBD2,NA,TGTGCCAGCGGCTTAAGACTAGCGGGGGGGCGGAATACGCAGTATTTT,CASGLRLAGGRNTQYF
TRBJ2-5,TRBV5-6,NA,NA,TGTGCCAGCAGCTTGTATACAGGGAAAGAGACCCAGTACTTC,CASSLYTGKETQYF
TRBJ1-5,TRBV4-3,NA,NA,TGCGCCAGCAGCCAAGATCGTTACGGTAGCAATCAGCCCCAGCATTTT,CASSQDRYGSNQPQHF
TRBJ1-4,TRBV20-1,NA,few,TGCAGTGCTAGAAGACAGGCAACTAATGAAAAACTGTTTTTT,CSARRQATNEKLFF
TRBJ2-5,TRBV4-3,TRBD1,NA,TGCGCCAGCAGCCAACACCGGGACAGGGAATACAATGAGCAGTACTTC,CASSQHRDREYNEQYF
TRBJ2-7,TRBV5-1,TRBD2,NA,TGCGCCAGCAGCATAACTAGCGGAAACTACGAGCAGTACTTC,CASSITSGNYEQYF
TRBJ2-3,TRBV7-8,NA,NA,TGTGCCAGCAGCTTAGGGGAGCAGAGTTGGTCGCAGTATTTT,CASSLGEQSWSQYF
TRBJ1-2,TRBV6-2/TRBV6-3,NA,once,TGTGCCAGCAGTGACCCCGGCCGGAACTATGGCTACACCTTC,CASSDPGRNYGYTF
TRBJ1-5,TRBV4-3,NA,NA,TGCGCCAGCAGCCAGCGTGAGGGGGGCAATCAGCCCCAGCATTTT,CASSQREGGNQPQHF
TRBJ1-2,TRBV7-9,NA,NA,TGTGCCAGCAGCTTAGGTTCCCCAAAGGGGGGTTTCGGTGGCTACACCTTC,CASSLGSPKGGFGGYTF
TRBJ1-4,TRBV18,NA,NA,TGTGCCAGCTCACCGAGCGAACGTGAAAAACTGTTTTTT,CASSPSEREKLFF
TRBJ1-2,TRBV6-5,NA,NA,TGTGCCAGCAGGACGACAGGCCCTCTCTATGGCTACACCTTC,CASRTTGPLYGYTF
TRBJ1-1,TRBV6-5,NA,few,TGTGCCAGCAGTCGACGGAGCATGAACACTGAAGCTTTCTTT,CASSRRSMNTEAFF
TRBJ1-1,TRBV29-1,TRBD1,few,TGCAGCGTTGAAGGGGGACAGGGTTTGAACACTGAAGCTTTCTTT,CSVEGGQGLNTEAFF
TRBJ2-7,TRBV11-3,NA,NA,TGTGTCAGCAGCTTAGGTCCGGGGAACTACGAGCAGTACTTC,CVSSLGPGNYEQYF
TRBJ2-7,TRBV27,TRBD2,few,TGTGCCAGCAGTTTATCAATTGGCGGGGGGACCTACGAGCAGTACTTC,CASSLSIGGGTYEQYF
TRBJ2-6,TRBV5-4,NA,NA,TGTGCCAGCTTTCCGGTGGACTCTGGGGCCAACGTCCTGACTTTC,CASFPVDSGANVLTF